This is a list of T cell receptor beta chains from one sample in a study of PD-1 blockade in classical Hodgkin lymphoma. Sequenced by immunoSEQ multiplex PCR; TCRdb stores in-frame clones only, minus some. The sample yields more than 90,000 clones, approximately 78% seen once. Sample: peripheral blood mononuclear cells (PBMCs), taken before the fourth cycle of nivolumab. The receptor source for this set is a human donor with classical Hodgkin lymphoma. The CDR3 runs from the conserved cysteine through the conserved F or W. The order of the fields is D gene, V gene, J gene, clone size, CDR3 protein, CDR3 DNA. The D gene is left open where the match is weak. Clone size is stated in some rows and not others, as once, few, many or a class when expanded.

d_call: TRBD2; v_call: TRBV6-5; j_call: TRBJ2-2; clone_size: -; cdr3_aa: CASSYSRLAGTGELFF; cdr3_nt: TGTGCCAGCAGTTACTCCCGACTAGCAGGGACCGGGGAGCTGTTTTTT
d_call: -; v_call: TRBV11-2; j_call: TRBJ2-2; clone_size: -; cdr3_aa: CASSFLRTTGELFF; cdr3_nt: TGTGCCAGCAGCTTCCTTAGGACGACCGGGGAGCTGTTTTTT
d_call: TRBD1; v_call: TRBV4-1; j_call: TRBJ1-1; clone_size: once; cdr3_aa: CASSQGTGRVRKAFF; cdr3_nt: TGCGCCAGCAGCCAAGGGACAGGGCGGGTTCGGAAAGCTTTCTTT
d_call: TRBD2; v_call: TRBV6-5; j_call: TRBJ2-1; clone_size: -; cdr3_aa: CASSPGTSGGNEQFF; cdr3_nt: TGTGCCAGCAGTCCAGGGACTAGCGGGGGCAATGAGCAGTTCTTC
d_call: -; v_call: TRBV20-1; j_call: TRBJ1-2; clone_size: -; cdr3_aa: CSVNRDYGYTF; cdr3_nt: TGCAGTGTCAACCGGGACTATGGCTACACCTTC
d_call: -; v_call: TRBV4-3; j_call: TRBJ1-5; clone_size: -; cdr3_aa: CASSQDQGDYQPQHF; cdr3_nt: TGCGCCAGCAGCCAAGATCAAGGAGATTATCAGCCCCAGCATTTT
d_call: TRBD1; v_call: TRBV9; j_call: TRBJ2-1; clone_size: -; cdr3_aa: CASSVGGTGGYEQFF; cdr3_nt: TGTGCCAGCAGCGTAGGAGGGACAGGGGGCTATGAGCAGTTCTTC
d_call: TRBD2; v_call: TRBV30; j_call: TRBJ2-1; clone_size: few; cdr3_aa: CAWSVGLAGVYNEQFF; cdr3_nt: TGTGCCTGGAGTGTAGGGCTAGCGGGGGTCTACAATGAGCAGTTCTTC
d_call: TRBD1; v_call: TRBV5-4; j_call: TRBJ2-1; clone_size: -; cdr3_aa: CASSQWDRGNEQFF; cdr3_nt: TGTGCCAGCAGTCAATGGGACAGGGGAAATGAGCAGTTCTTC
d_call: -; v_call: TRBV27; j_call: TRBJ2-5; clone_size: -; cdr3_aa: CASSLWGHRQETQYF; cdr3_nt: TGTGCCAGCAGTTTGTGGGGGCACCGCCAAGAGACCCAGTACTTC
d_call: -; v_call: TRBV28; j_call: TRBJ1-1; clone_size: -; cdr3_aa: CASAIRAMNTEAFF; cdr3_nt: TGTGCCAGCGCCATCAGGGCCATGAACACTGAAGCTTTCTTT
d_call: TRBD2; v_call: TRBV4-3; j_call: TRBJ2-1; clone_size: -; cdr3_aa: CASSHLLRPGLAGDNEQFF; cdr3_nt: TGCGCCAGCAGCCACCTTCTGCGACCGGGACTAGCGGGAGACAATGAGCAGTTCTTC
d_call: -; v_call: TRBV7-6; j_call: TRBJ1-6; clone_size: few; cdr3_aa: CASSLSANSPLHF; cdr3_nt: TGTGCCAGCAGCTTATCGGCAAATTCACCCCTCCACTTT
d_call: -; v_call: TRBV18; j_call: TRBJ2-7; clone_size: -; cdr3_aa: CASSPLQRYEQYF; cdr3_nt: TGTGCCAGCTCACCCCTCCAGAGATACGAGCAGTACTTC
d_call: -; v_call: TRBV9; j_call: TRBJ1-4; clone_size: -; cdr3_aa: CASSVLGQTNEKLFF; cdr3_nt: TGTGCCAGCAGCGTACTCGGACAGACTAATGAAAAACTGTTTTTT
d_call: -; v_call: TRBV6-6; j_call: TRBJ2-5; clone_size: -; cdr3_aa: CASSYWTRGAQETQYF; cdr3_nt: TGTGCCAGCAGTTACTGGACCAGGGGAGCACAAGAGACCCAGTACTTC
d_call: -; v_call: TRBV29-1; j_call: TRBJ1-2; clone_size: once; cdr3_aa: CSVDGSNYGYTF; cdr3_nt: TGCAGCGTTGATGGCTCCAACTATGGCTACACCTTC
d_call: -; v_call: TRBV25-1; j_call: TRBJ2-7; clone_size: -; cdr3_aa: CASSEYRSEQYF; cdr3_nt: TGTGCCAGCAGTGAATATAGGTCCGAGCAGTACTTC
d_call: TRBD1; v_call: TRBV5-1; j_call: TRBJ1-6; clone_size: -; cdr3_aa: CASSLGERGRRYNSPLHF; cdr3_nt: TGCGCCAGCAGCTTAGGTGAGAGGGGGCGCCGGTATAATTCACCCCTCCACTTT
d_call: TRBD2; v_call: TRBV5-4; j_call: TRBJ2-5; clone_size: -; cdr3_aa: CASSFGTSGGRYQETQYF; cdr3_nt: TGTGCCAGCAGTTTCGGGACTAGCGGGGGACGGTACCAAGAGACCCAGTACTTC
d_call: -; v_call: TRBV29-1; j_call: TRBJ1-4; clone_size: -; cdr3_aa: CSAWVGEKLFF; cdr3_nt: TGCAGCGCATGGGTCGGTGAAAAACTGTTTTTT
d_call: TRBD1; v_call: TRBV28; j_call: TRBJ1-5; clone_size: -; cdr3_aa: CASSFSRQGAYSNQPQHF; cdr3_nt: TGTGCCAGCAGTTTCTCAAGACAGGGGGCCTATAGCAATCAGCCCCAGCATTTT
d_call: -; v_call: TRBV13; j_call: TRBJ2-3; clone_size: -; cdr3_aa: CASSFFGAGQQYF; cdr3_nt: TGTGCCAGCAGCTTTTTCGGGGCGGGACAGCAGTATTTT
d_call: TRBD2; v_call: TRBV7-3; j_call: TRBJ2-3; clone_size: -; cdr3_aa: CASSRRTSGAQRDTQYF; cdr3_nt: TGTGCCAGCAGCCGGCGGACTAGCGGCGCACAAAGAGATACGCAGTATTTT
d_call: -; v_call: TRBV5-4; j_call: TRBJ2-7; clone_size: once; cdr3_aa: CASSSGGARVYYEQYF; cdr3_nt: TGTGCCAGCAGCTCTGGAGGGGCCCGGGTCTACTACGAGCAGTACTTC
d_call: -; v_call: TRBV5-4; j_call: TRBJ2-1; clone_size: few; cdr3_aa: CASSYWTGRNEQFF; cdr3_nt: TGTGCCAGCAGCTATTGGACTGGGCGCAATGAGCAGTTCTTC
d_call: -; v_call: TRBV27; j_call: TRBJ2-2; clone_size: -; cdr3_aa: CASRGRATGELFF; cdr3_nt: TGTGCCAGCAGGGGGCGAGCCACCGGGGAGCTGTTTTTT
d_call: -; v_call: TRBV6-5; j_call: TRBJ2-5; clone_size: -; cdr3_aa: CASSLGLRETQYF; cdr3_nt: TGTGCCAGCAGTTTGGGACTGAGGGAGACCCAGTACTTC
d_call: TRBD1; v_call: TRBV5-6; j_call: TRBJ1-6; clone_size: -; cdr3_aa: CASSLAGQGEGSSPLHF; cdr3_nt: TGTGCCAGCAGCTTGGCTGGACAGGGTGAGGGATCATCACCCCTCCACTTT
d_call: -; v_call: TRBV14; j_call: TRBJ2-7; clone_size: -; cdr3_aa: CASSQTGLEEQYF; cdr3_nt: TGTGCCAGCAGCCAAACAGGGTTGGAGGAGCAGTACTTC
d_call: TRBD1; v_call: TRBV7-2; j_call: TRBJ1-2; clone_size: -; cdr3_aa: CASSLVGQGAGGYTF; cdr3_nt: TGTGCCAGCAGCTTAGTGGGACAGGGGGCGGGCGGCTACACCTTC
d_call: -; v_call: TRBV5-1; j_call: TRBJ2-1; clone_size: -; cdr3_aa: CASSPVLLATSYNEQFF; cdr3_nt: TGCGCCAGCAGCCCGGTGTTACTAGCTACCTCCTACAATGAGCAGTTCTTC
d_call: -; v_call: TRBV4-3; j_call: TRBJ1-3; clone_size: -; cdr3_aa: CASSQDWAASNTIYF; cdr3_nt: TGCGCCAGCAGCCAAGATTGGGCAGCTAGTAACACCATATATTTT
d_call: -; v_call: TRBV5-3; j_call: TRBJ1-2; clone_size: -; cdr3_aa: CARSLILSFWPRGYTF; cdr3_nt: TGTGCCAGAAGCTTAATTCTATCTTTTTGGCCGCGGGGCTACACCTTC
d_call: TRBD1; v_call: TRBV7-8; j_call: TRBJ1-6; clone_size: -; cdr3_aa: CASSVGQPSGSLHF; cdr3_nt: TGTGCCAGCAGCGTGGGACAGCCCTCCGGATCCCTCCACTTT
d_call: -; v_call: TRBV5-6; j_call: TRBJ1-2; clone_size: -; cdr3_aa: CASSLAGNYGYTF; cdr3_nt: TGTGCCAGCAGCTTGGCAGGGAACTATGGCTACACCTTC
d_call: -; v_call: TRBV28; j_call: TRBJ2-5; clone_size: -; cdr3_aa: CASARETQETQYF; cdr3_nt: TGTGCCAGCGCCCGGGAGACCCAAGAGACCCAGTACTTC
d_call: TRBD1; v_call: TRBV28; j_call: TRBJ2-3; clone_size: -; cdr3_aa: CASSFGDRSTDTQYF; cdr3_nt: TGTGCCAGCAGTTTCGGGGACAGAAGCACAGATACGCAGTATTTT
d_call: -; v_call: TRBV18; j_call: TRBJ2-4; clone_size: -; cdr3_aa: CASSPPPVSIQYF; cdr3_nt: TGTGCCAGCTCACCCCCTCCCGTGAGCATTCAGTACTTC
d_call: -; v_call: TRBV6-1; j_call: TRBJ2-5; clone_size: -; cdr3_aa: CAVWGSETQYF; cdr3_nt: TGTGCCGTCTGGGGGTCGGAGACCCAGTACTTC
d_call: -; v_call: TRBV7-8; j_call: TRBJ1-5; clone_size: -; cdr3_aa: CASSLFAGDNAHQPQHF; cdr3_nt: TGTGCCAGCAGCCTATTCGCCGGGGACAATGCACATCAGCCCCAGCATTTT